A single sample gave rise to the 13 T cell receptor beta chains below, sequenced in a study of T cell responses to AZD1222 COVID-19 vaccine. Generated by immunoSEQ multiplex PCR, the TCRdb table keeps only in-frame clones and is missing some. The data hold roughly 150,000 clones, with 75% to 90% observed a single time. Sequenced here: peripheral blood, sampled on day 0 of AZD1222 vaccination. These receptors all come from an adult in good health.

In its sample, this clone was seen once. The genes are TRBV10-3 and TRBJ2-4, with no clear D. The CDR3 length is 14 residues. With 0 bases removed from V and 7 bases from J, the gap between germline ends came to 10 bases. Germline V gene lookup returns CDR1 ENHRY and CDR2 SYGVKD. The CDR3 is CAISESGLGNIQYF. CDR3 nucleotides: TGTGCCATCAGTGAGTCGGGTTTGGGGAACATTCAGTACTTC.

The CDR3 coding sequence is TGTGCCAGCAGTAGGAGGGACAGTTCCAAAGCTTTCTTT. Its protein product is CASSRRDSSKAFF. The chain carries TRBV27 and TRBJ1-1; 7 bases are shared with TRBD1. The V gene's germline CDR1 is MNHEY and CDR2 SMNVEV (reference sequence). This CDR3 is built from 13 residues. V shed 5 bases, J shed 9 bases, and the junction held 9 bases outside the gene matches.

This rearrangement joins TRBV7-9 to TRBJ2-4; D is uncertain. This CDR3 has 17 amino acids. The V end lost 2 bases, the J end lost 0 bases, and 14 bases lay between the germline ends. Germline loops: CDR1 SEHNR, CDR2 FQNEAQ (reference sequence). Here the CDR3 DNA reads TGTGCCAGCAGCTTACACGGCGGAACGCTAGCCAAAAACATTCAGTACTTC. It specifies CASSLHGGTLAKNIQYF. Supplemented by reference TRBV7-9 and TRBJ2-4, the full variable domain reads DTGVSQNPRHKITKRGQNVTFRCDPISEHNRLYWYRQTLGQGPEFLTYFQNEAQLEKSRLLSDRFSAERPKGSFSTLEIQRTEQGDSAMYLCASSLHGGTLAKNIQYFGAGTRLSVL.

The gene calls are TRBV25-1 and TRBJ1-6; maybe TRBD1 (5 bases). CDR1 and CDR2 (germline): MGHDK, SYGVNS. Deletions cut 2 bases from V and 7 bases from J, with 12 bases between. CDR3 length equals 15 residues. The CDR3 sequence: CASSEGYQGNSPLHF. CDR3 nucleotide sequence: TGTGCCAGCAGTGAAGGTTATCAGGGAAATTCACCCCTCCACTTT.

This sequence joins TRBV6-2 or TRBV6-3 and TRBJ2-4; TRBD2 might be the D (5 bases). The V gene lost 2 bases and the J gene lost 0 bases, with 17 bases spanning the gap. The length of the CDR3 is 18 residues. Germline CDR1 is MNHEY and CDR2 is SVGEGT. This CDR3 reads CASSYEVGGRVAKNIQYF. The CDR3 DNA is TGTGCCAGCAGTTACGAAGTTGGCGGGCGGGTAGCCAAAAACATTCAGTACTTC.

This clone has just one count. The rearrangement links TRBV21-1 to TRBJ1-4. TRBV21-1 is an annotated pseudogene. This CDR3 region has 15 residues. CDR3 nucleotides: TGTGCCAGCAGCAAGAAGGGTGCAACTAATGAAAAACTGTTTTTT. Translated, it gives CASSKKGATNEKLFF.

The genes are TRBV30 and TRBJ1-1, with D possibly TRBD1 on 5 matching bases. The CDR3 has 15 amino acids. The germline gives CDR1 GTSNPN, CDR2 SVGIG (reference sequence). V lost 0 bases and J lost 0, with 11 bases in between. CDR3 sequence (DNA): TGTGCCTGGAGTGTAGGACAACTAATGAACACTGAAGCTTTCTTT. This codes for CAWSVGQLMNTEAFF.

This chain links TRBV7-9 with TRBJ2-2; TRBD1 is a possible D gene (5 bases). CDR1 and CDR2 (germline): SEHNR, FQNEAQ (reference sequence). V was clipped by 2 bases and J by 6 bases, with 10 bases between them. The CDR3 contains 14 residues. The CDR3 loop is CASSLLGVAGELFF. The CDR3 nucleotides are TGTGCCAGCAGCTTACTAGGGGTCGCCGGGGAGCTGTTTTTT.

This clone has only a few counts. This rearrangement joins TRBV11-1 to TRBJ2-3; 10 nucleotides agree with TRBD2. Germline V gene sequence: CDR1 SGHAT, CDR2 FQDESV (reference sequence). The V gene end was trimmed by 5 bases and the J gene end by 4 bases; junction bases not matched to a gene: 9. There are 16 residues in the CDR3. The CDR3: CASSVPGAGGADTQYF. The CDR3 region has the DNA TGTGCCAGCAGCGTCCCCGGAGCGGGGGGGGCAGATACGCAGTATTTT.

This chain links TRBV6-6 with TRBJ1-6; 9 positions agree with TRBD1. Germline values: CDR1 MNHNY, CDR2 SVGAGI (reference sequence). With V trimmed by 6 bases and J by 9 bases, 6 bases remained unmatched. This CDR3 spans 14 amino acids. CDR3 protein: CASSPPTGGSPLHF. The CDR3 coding sequence is TGTGCCAGCAGCCCCCCGACAGGGGGTTCACCCCTCCACTTT.

V gene TRBV5-1 combines with J gene TRBJ2-3, with D perhaps matching TRBD1 or TRBD2 (6 bases each). V was clipped by 0 bases and J by 2 bases, with 10 bases between them. Per the germline V gene, CDR1 is SGHRS and CDR2 is YFSETQ. This CDR3 comprises 15 residues. This CDR3 reads CASSLEGGITDTQYF. CDR3 DNA sequence: TGCGCCAGCAGCTTGGAGGGGGGCATCACAGATACGCAGTATTTT. The entire variable domain, with the rest obtained from reference TRBV5-1 and TRBJ2-3, is as follows: KAGVTQTPRYLIKTRGQQVTLSCSPISGHRSVSWYQQTPGQGLQFLFEYFSETQRNKGNFPGRFSGRQFSNSRSEMNVSTLELGDSALYLCASSLEGGITDTQYFGPGTRLTVL.

The rearrangement joins TRBV6-5 to TRBJ2-3; no definite D call. Germline assignment: CDR1 MNHEY and CDR2 SVGAGI. V lost 7 bases and J lost 3, with 5 bases in between. The CDR3 has 11 amino acids. CDR3 bases: TGTGCCAGCACCCAAACAGATACGCAGTATTTT. Translating gives CASTQTDTQYF.

The chain is built from TRBV30 and TRBJ1-1, with 12 positions matching TRBD1. Germline trimming cut 5 bases from V and 4 bases from J; bases unmatched to any gene: 8. CDR1 is GTSNPN, CDR2 SVGIG, per germline (reference sequence). The CDR3 is 15 residues long. CDR3 DNA sequence: TGTGCCTGGGGAACCGGGACAGGGGGCGTCACTGAAGCTTTCTTT. Encoded protein: CAWGTGTGGVTEAFF.